This entry lists 28 T cell receptor beta chains sequenced from one sample in a study of T cell repertoires in cytomegalovirus infection. TCRdb processed the reads anew with MiXCR; each CDR3 protein has one entry. The sample consists of around 210,000 distinct CDR3 sequences, approximately 7% of them appearing once. Specimen: PBMCs. The receptors were gathered from a human donor in good health (CMV status not recorded). Some clones in this sample may be carry-over from other donors' samples.

In its sample, this clonotype was seen many times. CDR3 DNA: TGTGCCAGCAGCTTAGGGACTAGCGGGACCTACGAGCAGTACTTC. It yields the protein CASSLGTSGTYEQYF. J is TRBJ2-7 and V is TRBV7-9; 12 bases match TRBD2. The J segment lost 2 bases and the V segment lost 1 base, leaving 0 bases of the junction unmatched. The CDR3 covers 15 residues. CDR1 is SEHNR, CDR2 FQNEAQ, per germline (reference sequence).

This clonotype appeared many times. The CDR3 coding sequence is TGCAGCGTTGCGGGGGGAGAGACCCAGTACTTC. It translates to CSVAGGETQYF. V gene TRBV29-1 combines with J gene TRBJ2-5, with 7 nucleotides matching TRBD2. The V gene's germline CDR1 is SQVTM and CDR2 ANQGSEA. V gave up 4 bases and J gave up 4 bases; unmatched junction bases: 0. The CDR3 totals 11 residues.

This clonotype came up a few times. V is TRBV15 and J is TRBJ2-7; tentative D call: TRBD1 (6 bases). Germline CDR1 LNHNV, CDR2 YYDKDF (reference sequence). V shed 3 bases and J shed 1 base, with 10 bases lying between them. The CDR3 sequence is 14 residues long. The CDR3 is CATSSGGTSYEQYF. Written as DNA, the CDR3 is TGTGCCACCAGCAGTGGGGGCACGTCCTACGAGCAGTACTTC.

The V call is TRBV7-8, the J call TRBJ1-4; weak D call: TRBD1 (5 bases). The length of the CDR3 is 18 residues. In germline, CDR1 is SGHVS, CDR2 FQNEAQ. The V and J ends lost 1 base and 0 bases respectively, with 15 bases between them. CDR3 sequence reads: CASSLGIRGVTTNEKLFF. Here the CDR3 DNA reads TGTGCCAGCAGCTTAGGGATTCGGGGGGTAACAACTAATGAAAAACTGTTTTTT.

In its sample, this clonotype was seen many times. This chain uses TRBV12-3 or TRBV12-4 with TRBJ1-5; D not resolved. V lost 2 bases and J 7 bases, leaving 6 bases between the germline ends. The CDR3 length is 12 residues. The CDR3 sequence is CASSLWGQPQHF. The CDR3 region has the DNA TGTGCCAGCAGTTTATGGGGACAGCCCCAGCATTTT.

In its sample, this clonotype was seen many times. The chain joins TRBV7-9 to TRBJ1-2; 7 bases are a match to TRBD1. The V and J ends lost 5 bases and 4 bases, in that order; junction bases with no gene match: 10. CDR1 and CDR2 (germline): SEHNR, FQNEAQ (reference sequence). The CDR3 has 15 amino acids. CDR3 residues: CASSPGTAQAYGYTF. CDR3 bases: TGTGCCAGCAGCCCCGGGACAGCGCAAGCCTATGGCTACACCTTC.

The J gene is TRBJ2-7, the V gene TRBV4-3, with D hard to call. Between the trimmed V and J ends, which lost 0 bases and 1 base, there was a span of 7 bases. Germline values: CDR1 LGHNA, CDR2 YSLEER. This CDR3 has 14 residues. In DNA, the CDR3 is TGCGCCAGCAGCCAAGAGGTACTATCCTACGAGCAGTACTTC. Residues: CASSQEVLSYEQYF.

This clonotype was detected ten times or more. The genes are TRBV7-8 and TRBJ2-3; D is possibly TRBD1 (6 bases). Deletions cut 1 base from V and 0 bases from J, with 11 bases between. Looked up from germline, CDR1 is SGHVS and CDR2 is FQNEAQ. This CDR3 region has 16 residues. The CDR3 nucleotides read TGTGCCAGCAGCTTAGATTGGACAGCCAGCACAGATACGCAGTATTTT. It is translated as CASSLDWTASTDTQYF.

This clonotype has a count of ten or more. In DNA form, the CDR3 reads TGTGCCAGCAGCTTAGGTCTTGCGGGGGGAAGAGCCAAAAACATTCAGTACTTC. Protein: CASSLGLAGGRAKNIQYF. This chain uses TRBV7-2 with TRBJ2-4, with 8 bases that match TRBD2. The J segment lost 0 bases and the V segment lost 1 base, leaving 8 bases of the junction unmatched. This CDR3 has 18 residues. Per the germline V gene, CDR1 is SGHTA and CDR2 is FQGNSA.

Many counts were recorded for this clonotype. The rearrangement joins TRBV5-5 to TRBJ2-2, with D possibly matching TRBD2 (5 bases). The CDR3 covers 18 residues. Trimming stripped 6 bases from V and 2 bases from J, with 23 bases between. Germline CDR1 and CDR2: SGHKS and YYEKEE (reference sequence). CDR3 residues: CASTTGLGRTTNTGELFF. For the CDR3, the DNA is TGTGCCAGCACCACGGGATTGGGCCGAACTACTAACACCGGGGAGCTGTTTTTT.

This chain connects TRBV20-1 to TRBJ1-1, with unresolved D. CDR3 length: 15 residues. V lost 0 bases, J lost 1 base, and 12 bases lay in between. Looked up from germline, CDR1 is DFQATT and CDR2 is SNEGSKA (reference sequence). The CDR3 nucleotides read TGCAGTGCTAGAGACGCCCGACGGGAGAACACTGAAGCTTTCTTT. It encodes CSARDARRENTEAFF.

In this sample, this clonotype turned up many times. This rearrangement joins TRBV7-2 to TRBJ1-2, with a possible D match to TRBD1 (5 bases). Germline V gene data show CDR1 as SGHTA and CDR2 as FQGNSA. V shed 0 bases and J shed 8 bases, with 10 bases lying between them. The length of the CDR3 is 13 residues. CDR3 bases: TGTGCCAGCAGCTTAGCCAGGGAGCCGGGCTACACCTTC. Translating it yields CASSLAREPGYTF.

In this sample, this clonotype turned up many times. The gene calls are TRBV7-9 and TRBJ1-4, with D perhaps TRBD1 (6 bases). The CDR3 consists of 17 residues. V was shortened by 0 bases and J by 8 bases, with 19 bases between the two germline ends. Germline lookup yields CDR1 SEHNR and CDR2 FQNEAQ (reference sequence). Here the CDR3 reads CASSLAGGGLREEKLFF. CDR3 in DNA: TGTGCCAGCAGCTTAGCAGGGGGTGGATTGAGAGAAGAAAAACTGTTTTTT.

This clonotype was recorded many times. This sequence joins TRBV7-2 and TRBJ1-1; D perhaps matches TRBD1 (6 bases). Germline CDR1 is SGHTA and CDR2 is FQGNSA. The V and J ends lost 4 bases and 10 bases respectively, with 19 bases between them. The CDR3 totals 14 residues. The CDR3 protein is CASSSQGTFEIAFF. The DNA of the CDR3 is TGTGCCAGCAGCTCACAGGGTACTTTTGAGATAGCTTTCTTT.

This clonotype was seen ten or more times. This rearrangement joins TRBV19 to TRBJ2-6, with 7 bases fitting TRBD2. Germline assignment: CDR1 LNHDA and CDR2 SQIVND (reference sequence). The CDR3 totals 16 residues. V dropped 3 bases and J dropped 4; count of bases not matched to a gene: 6. CDR3 DNA sequence: TGTGCCAGTAGTATCCCGGGGGGACGAGGGGCCAACGTCCTGACTTTC. Translated, it gives CASSIPGGRGANVLTF.

The chain links TRBV12-3 or TRBV12-4 to TRBJ2-7; 9 bases fit TRBD1. CDR3 size: 16 residues. J was trimmed by 1 base and V by 5 bases; bases with no gene match: 9. The DNA of the CDR3 is TGTGCCAGCAGTCACGGCCGGGACAGGGTTTCCTACGAGCAGTACTTC. Amino acid sequence: CASSHGRDRVSYEQYF.

This clonotype showed up many times. This chain joins TRBV20-1 and TRBJ1-2; 10 bases are a match to TRBD1. Germline V gene data show CDR1 as DFQATT and CDR2 as SNEGSKA (reference sequence). This CDR3 is built from 14 residues. Trimming removed 3 bases from V and 2 bases from J; junction bases left unmatched: 3. The CDR3 loop is CSASPGQGNYGYTF. CDR3 DNA sequence: TGCAGTGCTAGTCCGGGACAGGGGAACTATGGCTACACCTTC.

There are many counts of this clonotype. V gene TRBV7-2 combines with J gene TRBJ1-1; D remains unclear. The CDR3 runs to 11 residues. The ends were cut back, 7 bases at V and 4 bases at J, with 7 bases in the middle. CDR1 SGHTA and CDR2 FQGNSA come from the germline V gene. The CDR3 coding sequence is TGTGCCAGCACCCCCAGCACTGAAGCTTTCTTT. This encodes CASTPSTEAFF. The complete variable domain, with remaining parts taken from reference TRBV7-2 and TRBJ1-1, reads GAGVSQSPSNKVTEKGKDVELRCDPISGHTALYWYRQSLGQGLEFLIYFQGNSAPDKSGLPSDRFSAERTGGSVSTLTIQRTQQEDSAVYLCASTPSTEAFFGQGTRLTVV.

This clonotype was seen ten or more times. This chain connects TRBV6-2 or TRBV6-3 to TRBJ2-7, with TRBD1 matching over 9 bases. Germline CDR1 is MNHEY and CDR2 is SVGEGT. The J segment lost 4 bases and the V segment lost 10 bases, leaving 14 bases of the junction unmatched. The CDR3 runs to 15 residues. The DNA for the CDR3 is TGTGCCACCGACCCTGGGGGACAGGGACGGTACGAGCAGTACTTC. Encoded protein: CATDPGGQGRYEQYF.

A few counts support this clonotype. The gene calls are TRBV20-1 and TRBJ1-2; no reliable D call. The germline V gene encodes CDR1 DFQATT and CDR2 SNEGSKA (reference sequence). V lost 1 base to trimming and J lost 2 bases, with 8 bases between them. This CDR3 spans 13 amino acids. The CDR3 DNA follows: TGCAGTGCTAGAGCGGACGGGAACTATGGCTACACCTTC. Its protein is CSARADGNYGYTF.

Details on this clonotype: An end of the junction does not agree with germline; a read error may underlie this. This sequence joins TRBV7-4 and TRBJ2-5; TRBD2 might be the D (6 bases). Germline CDR1 and CDR2: SGHVT and SQSDAQ. The CDR3 runs to 17 residues. CDR3 region: CASSLPPRPGDQETLYF. The CDR3 region has the DNA TGTGCCAGCAGCCTTCCCCCGAGACCGGGGGACCAAGAGACCCTGTACTTC.

In this sample, this clonotype turned up many times. This chain connects TRBV28 to TRBJ2-5, with D maybe TRBD2 (6 bases). From germline, CDR1 is MDHEN and CDR2 SYDVKM. The CDR3 contains 15 residues. Trimming removed 3 bases at V and 5 bases at J, with 16 bases between. CDR3: CASSFKEGPRETQYF. In DNA, the CDR3 is TGTGCCAGCAGTTTTAAGGAGGGTCCGAGGGAGACCCAGTACTTC.

About this clonotype itself: Mismatch with germline at one junction end may stem from a read error. The chain employs TRBV5-6 and TRBJ2-5, with D uncertain. The length of the CDR3 is 13 residues. The germline CDR1 and CDR2 sequences are SGHDT and YYEEEE. In DNA, the CDR3 is TGTGCCAACAGCTCAGGCCTCCAAGAGACCCAGTACTTC. Protein: CANSSGLQETQYF.

This clonotype was detected only a few times. V is TRBV19 and J is TRBJ2-1, with D possibly matching TRBD2 (6 bases). With 3 bases removed from V and 4 bases from J, the gap between germline ends came to 10 bases. Germline CDR1 LNHDA, CDR2 SQIVND (reference sequence). The CDR3 loop spans 14 amino acids. Here the CDR3 reads CASSIAGLYNEQFF. Written as DNA, the CDR3 is TGTGCCAGTAGTATTGCGGGGCTTTACAATGAGCAGTTCTTC.

This clonotype has a count of ten or more. J is TRBJ1-1 and V is TRBV28; possibly TRBD1 for D (6 bases). Deletions cut 2 bases from V and 1 base from J, with 14 bases between. Germline V gene lookup returns CDR1 MDHEN and CDR2 SYDVKM. The CDR3 has 16 amino acids. The CDR3 nucleotides are TGTGCCAGCAGTTTACAGGGGCCCGGGACGAACACTGAAGCTTTCTTT. It codes for CASSLQGPGTNTEAFF. Together with reference TRBV28 and TRBJ1-1, the CDR3 gives the full variable domain: DVKVTQSSRYLVKRTGEKVFLECVQDMDHENMFWYRQDPGLGLRLIYFSYDVKMKEKGDIPEGYSVSREKKERFSLILESASTNQTSMYLCASSLQGPGTNTEAFFGQGTRLTVV.

At least ten counts were recorded for this clonotype. The gene calls are TRBV15 and TRBJ2-7; no firm D call. The CDR3 is made up of 14 amino acids. The V end was cut by 0 bases, the J end by 9 bases, with 15 bases between. From germline, CDR1 is LNHNV and CDR2 YYDKDF (reference sequence). This chain's CDR3 is CATSRDLTSMGQYF. CDR3 in DNA: TGTGCCACCAGCAGAGATCTGACGTCCATGGGGCAGTACTTC.

Details on this clonotype: One end of the junction does not line up with germline, which may come from a read error. The chain couples TRBV29-1 to TRBJ2-4; 10 positions match TRBD1. The CDR3 runs 11 residues. CDR1 and CDR2 (germline): SQVTM, ANQGSEA. In nucleotides, the CDR3 is TGCAGCGTTTGGACAGGGGGAAGGGTATGGTTC. Amino acid sequence: CSVWTGGRVWF.

This clonotype has ten or more counts. J is TRBJ1-5 and V is TRBV18; 9 positions agree with TRBD1. V shed 3 bases, J shed 7 bases, and the junction held 16 bases outside the gene matches. The CDR3 has 18 residues. The germline gives CDR1 KGHSH, CDR2 LQKENI. DNA for the CDR3: TGTGCCAGCTCACCTTCTTTTGTGACAGGGGGAAATGGACAGCCCCAGCATTTT. Amino acid sequence: CASSPSFVTGGNGQPQHF.